What follows are 9 T cell receptor beta chains derived from one specimen sequenced in a study of a mutant IDH1 vaccine in newly diagnosed glioma (dated by TCRdb to the early 2020s). Their target antigens are unknown. The time point label, as the study defines it: week 11, during vaccination. Every vaccine dose consisted of 300 ug of a 20-mer mutant IDH1 peptide in Montanide, administered subcutaneously together with topical imiquimod. Receptor amplification or capture employed the immunoSEQ multiplex PCR assay. The table was pulled from immuneACCESS by TCRdb, which kept in-frame rearrangements only. Such tables lose some clones; where checked, under half of the loss comes from unresolved V genes, and the rest has no known cause. Here the sample has under 55,000 clones; over 75% occur a single time. The leading ten clones occupy more than 2% of the sample. Sequenced material: PBMCs, taken from a glioma patient whose treatment included an IDH1 peptide vaccine. The origin of the receptors is a man in his fifties or sixties with glioma.

Here the CDR3 reads CASTRPGPRLTEAFF. The DNA for the CDR3 is TGTGCCAGTACCCGTCCCGGGCCACGTTTGACTGAAGCTTTCTTT. The rearrangement joins TRBV19 to TRBJ1-1; D gene unclear. V was trimmed by 7 bases and J by 5 bases, leaving 20 bases between them. CDR1 LNHDA and CDR2 SQIVND come from the germline V gene (reference sequence). The CDR3 sequence is 15 residues long.

The chain joins TRBV2 to TRBJ2-7; 10 bases agree with TRBD2. CDR1 is SNHLY and CDR2 is FYNNEI in the germline V gene. J gave up 6 bases and V 5 bases, and 4 bases lay outside the gene matches. This CDR3 region has 13 residues. CDR3 residues: CASSLAGEGEQYF. DNA for the CDR3: TGTGCCAGCAGTCTAGCGGGAGAGGGCGAGCAGTACTTC.

This clone was counted only a few times. Here the CDR3 omits its conserved ending phenylalanine or tryptophan, so a read error is the likely source. The DNA is omitted, as the CDR3 cannot be located on it reliably, and the CDR3 follows TCRdb's listing. The chain combines TRBV28 with TRBJ1-1; TRBD1 is the table's D call and was not checked against the DNA. The V gene's germline CDR1 is MDHEN and CDR2 SYDVKM. The CDR3 spans 15 residues, counting both ends. The CDR3: CASSQLSRDRRSIEC.

This clone was seen once. The genes are TRBV10-2 and TRBJ2-3; 7 bases line up with TRBD2. The germline gives CDR1 WSHSY, CDR2 SAAADI. The CDR3 has 16 amino acids. V shed 8 bases, J shed 4 bases, and the junction held 15 bases outside the gene matches. For the CDR3, the DNA is TGCGCCAGCTCCCCGTCCCGTGCGGGAGATGCAGATACGCAGTATTTT. Translation: CASSPSRAGDADTQYF.

The chain carries TRBV29-1 and TRBJ2-3; 8 nucleotides line up with TRBD1. The J segment lost 1 base and the V segment lost 6 bases, leaving 3 bases of the junction unmatched. Germline V gives CDR1 SQVTM, CDR2 ANQGSEA. This CDR3 is 13 amino acids long. CDR3 in DNA: TGCAGCGTCGCAGGGGGCGGCACAGATACGCAGTATTTT. Residues: CSVAGGGTDTQYF.

This chain links TRBV7-2 with TRBJ1-2; TRBD1 agrees at 7 bases. This CDR3 has 13 amino acids. Trimming took 5 bases from V and 4 from J; bases not matched to a gene: 4. Germline V gene lookup returns CDR1 SGHTA and CDR2 FQGNSA. The CDR3 loop reads CASSPRQGYGYTF. CDR3 nucleotide sequence: TGTGCCAGCAGCCCCCGACAGGGCTATGGCTACACCTTC.

The chain recombines TRBV5-3 with TRBJ2-2; D is possibly TRBD1 (5 bases). TRBV5-3 is known as an ORF, though its function is uncertain. The CDR3 covers 15 residues. V lost 0 bases and J lost 3, with 9 bases in between. The CDR3 sequence is CARSLEGYDTGELFF. CDR3 in DNA: TGTGCCAGAAGCTTGGAGGGGTACGACACCGGGGAGCTGTTTTTT.

This clone was detected once. The genes are TRBV4-3 and TRBJ1-1, with D possibly matching TRBD1 (6 bases). Per the germline V gene, CDR1 is LGHNA and CDR2 is YSLEER. The CDR3 contains 15 residues. Trimming removed 2 bases at V and 1 base at J, with 11 bases between. The CDR3, as DNA: TGCGCCAGCAGCCAAATGACAGGAACGAACACTGAAGCTTTCTTT. It yields the protein CASSQMTGTNTEAFF.

The chain carries TRBV4-3 and TRBJ2-7, with 9 bases identical to TRBD1. V shed 1 base and J 2 bases; nucleotides not matched to a gene: 3. Looked up from germline, CDR1 is LGHNA and CDR2 is YSLEER. The CDR3 covers 15 residues. CDR3 protein: CASSQGGQGPYEQYF. The CDR3 DNA follows: TGCGCCAGCAGCCAAGGGGGACAGGGCCCCTACGAGCAGTACTTC.